A single sample gave rise to the 11 T cell receptor beta chains below, sequenced in a study of CD8+ T cells in alopecia areata. Reverse transcription of extracted RNA yielded cDNA, which provided the sequencing template. Measured with immunoSEQ multiplex PCR; TCRdb has only the in-frame clones, and not every one. This sample has 55,000 to 75,000 clones, with around 49% found just once. Material: CD8+ T cells sorted from blood, obtained at week 0. All receptors come from a human donor with alopecia areata.

At least ten counts were recorded for this clone. J is TRBJ2-1 and V is TRBV6-6; the D gene could be TRBD1 or TRBD2 (6 bases each). The CDR3 consists of 14 residues. Trimming left V 7 bases short and J 8 bases short, with 18 bases between. CDR1 is MNHNY and CDR2 is SVGAGI in the germline V gene (reference sequence). The CDR3 DNA reads TGTGCCAGCACACGGGGGCGCATAATCGATGAGCAGTTCTTC. Its translation: CASTRGRIIDEQFF.

Only a few counts were recorded for this clone. The rearrangement links TRBV29-1 to TRBJ2-2; D is uncertain. CDR1 is SQVTM and CDR2 is ANQGSEA in the germline V gene. The ends were cut back, 6 bases at V and 6 bases at J, with 8 bases in the middle. CDR3 size: 11 residues. CDR3 in DNA: TGCAGCGTCTCGCAGTCCGGGGAGCTGTTTTTT. This translates into CSVSQSGELFF.

CDR3 amino acids: CASRLPGEEQYF. The CDR3 nucleotides are TGTGCCAGCAGGCTCCCGGGGGAGGAGCAGTATTTT. J is TRBJ2-3 and V is TRBV6-5; D is perhaps TRBD2 (6 bases). Trimming cost V 6 bases and J 11 bases, with 15 bases left between them. Germline-derived CDR1 and CDR2 are MNHEY and SVGAGI. The CDR3 loop spans 12 amino acids.

This clone showed up just a few times. The chain employs TRBV29-1 and TRBJ1-1; a possible D gene is TRBD1 (6 bases). Between the trimmed V and J ends, which lost 7 bases and 5 bases, there was a span of 11 bases. The CDR3 spans 11 residues. Germline V gives CDR1 SQVTM, CDR2 ANQGSEA. This CDR3 is CSGGLGTEAFF. DNA for the CDR3: TGCAGCGGGGGGCTTGGGACTGAAGCTTTCTTT.

This chain links TRBV19 with TRBJ2-7, with D possibly TRBD2 on 6 matching bases. Trimming shortened V by 1 base and J by 2 bases, and 15 bases separated the two germline ends. The CDR3 sequence is 16 residues long. CDR1 is LNHDA and CDR2 is SQIVND in the germline V gene (reference sequence). The CDR3 bases are TGTGCCAGTAGTATAGGTCCGGGACTTCTCCCCTACGAGCAGTACTTC. Protein product: CASSIGPGLLPYEQYF.

This chain uses TRBV6-6 with TRBJ1-1, with D perhaps TRBD1 (5 bases). From germline, CDR1 is MNHNY and CDR2 SVGAGI (reference sequence). The CDR3 spans 13 residues. Between the trimmed V and J ends, which lost 8 bases and 2 bases, there was a span of 12 bases. Written as DNA, the CDR3 is TGTGCCAGCCCGGGGGGGTTCAACACTGAAGCTTTCTTT. It is translated as CASPGGFNTEAFF.

The rearrangement uses TRBV4-1 and TRBJ1-5, with D perhaps TRBD1 (5 bases). In germline, CDR1 is MGHRA, CDR2 YSYEKL. V was pared by 3 bases and J by 10 bases, with 16 bases between. CDR3 length: 14 amino acids. CDR3 loop: CASSQIGGRYPQHF. The CDR3 nucleotides are TGCGCCAGCAGCCAGATTGGGGGGAGATACCCCCAGCATTTT.

This clone was picked up a small number of times. The genes are TRBV29-1 and TRBJ2-5; D might be TRBD1 (5 bases). Trimming left V 7 bases short and J 5 bases short, with 20 bases between. CDR3 length: 14 residues. The germline gives CDR1 SQVTM, CDR2 ANQGSEA. The CDR3 region is CSAEEDTLGETQYF. Here the CDR3 DNA reads TGCAGCGCCGAAGAGGACACCCTGGGGGAGACCCAGTACTTC.

About this clone itself: A much larger clone lies one base from this, so it may be a read error. The chain joins TRBV1 to TRBJ2-1. TRBV1 corresponds to a pseudogene. The CDR3 extends over 13 amino acids. CDR3 loop: CASSQEGSNEQFF. The CDR3 region has the DNA TGCGCCAGCAGCCAAGAGGGTTCCAATGAGCAGTTCTTC.

This clone has a handful of counts. The V gene is TRBV27, the J gene TRBJ2-6, with D possibly TRBD1 on 5 matching bases. The CDR3 has 15 residues. Germline CDR1 reads MNHEY; CDR2 reads SMNVEV (reference sequence). V lost 4 bases to trimming and J lost 2 bases, with 9 bases between them. The CDR3 here is CASSYAGPGANVLTF. The CDR3 DNA follows: TGTGCCAGCAGTTACGCAGGGCCTGGGGCCAACGTCCTGACTTTC.

This chain links TRBV29-1 with TRBJ1-1; D gene uncertain. From germline, CDR1 is SQVTM and CDR2 ANQGSEA. V was shortened by 8 bases and J by 6 bases, with 13 bases between the two germline ends. This CDR3 spans 11 amino acids. In nucleotides, the CDR3 is TGCAGCTCGAAGGGTCGGGCTGAAGCTTTCTTT. Its translation: CSSKGRAEAFF.